A selection of T cell receptor beta chains follows, all from one sample in a study of shared clonotypes between healthy human individuals. Produced via immunoSEQ multiplex PCR; TCRdb's table is partial and in-frame only. The table shows some 1.5 million clones, with 98% occurring only once. Input material: naive CD4+ T cells sorted from blood. Every receptor here comes from a man aged 30 to 39 in good health. CDR3s leave out the opening cysteine and the closing phenylalanine or tryptophan. The order of the fields is V gene, CDR3 length, J gene, CDR3 protein.

v_call: TRBV6-5
cdr3_length: 11
j_call: TRBJ2-7
cdr3_aa: ASSFLPSGEQY

v_call: TRBV29-1
cdr3_length: 13
j_call: TRBJ2-1
cdr3_aa: SASPGQGFLGEQF

v_call: TRBV27
cdr3_length: 14
j_call: TRBJ2-7
cdr3_aa: ASSSRSAGGTYEQY

v_call: TRBV5-1
cdr3_length: 11
j_call: TRBJ2-3
cdr3_aa: ASSLPRSDTQY

v_call: TRBV27
cdr3_length: 13
j_call: TRBJ2-7
cdr3_aa: ASRLIGWREDEQY

v_call: TRBV9
cdr3_length: 14
j_call: TRBJ2-1
cdr3_aa: ASSPEGWTNYNEQF

v_call: TRBV2
cdr3_length: 10
j_call: TRBJ2-1
cdr3_aa: ASKDLVHEQF

v_call: TRBV5-1
cdr3_length: 16
j_call: TRBJ2-2
cdr3_aa: ASSSGLAGIPNTGELF

v_call: TRBV11-2
cdr3_length: 15
j_call: TRBJ2-2
cdr3_aa: ASSSHQRQERTGELF

v_call: TRBV4-2
cdr3_length: 16
j_call: TRBJ2-2
cdr3_aa: ASSQEGVLAGGLGELF

v_call: TRBV5-8
cdr3_length: 16
j_call: TRBJ1-1
cdr3_aa: ASSLAWGQGFPNTEAF

v_call: TRBV7-9
cdr3_length: 17
j_call: TRBJ2-2
cdr3_aa: ASSFPGLPSRLQPGELF

v_call: TRBV18
cdr3_length: 16
j_call: TRBJ2-3
cdr3_aa: ASSPVASGRLNTDTQY

v_call: TRBV5-6
cdr3_length: 13
j_call: TRBJ2-4
cdr3_aa: ASSLGVIAKNIQY

v_call: TRBV5-1
cdr3_length: 14
j_call: TRBJ2-2
cdr3_aa: ASRRPGQGPSGELF

v_call: TRBV10-3
cdr3_length: 12
j_call: TRBJ1-2
cdr3_aa: AISRTGDRYGYT

v_call: TRBV19
cdr3_length: 14
j_call: TRBJ2-3
cdr3_aa: ASIPRAHTSTDTQY

v_call: TRBV28
cdr3_length: 14
j_call: TRBJ1-1
cdr3_aa: ASSLVQGLRYTEAF

v_call: TRBV18
cdr3_length: 13
j_call: TRBJ2-2
cdr3_aa: ATLTGGANTGELF

v_call: TRBV27
cdr3_length: 15
j_call: TRBJ2-1
cdr3_aa: ASSFRGGTAINNEQF

v_call: TRBV5-1
cdr3_length: 12
j_call: TRBJ2-1
cdr3_aa: ASSLLAALNEQF

v_call: TRBV9
cdr3_length: 13
j_call: TRBJ2-7
cdr3_aa: ASSPSVVSGYEQY

v_call: TRBV7-9
cdr3_length: 13
j_call: TRBJ2-5
cdr3_aa: ASSQGLAGGETQY

v_call: TRBV18
cdr3_length: 14
j_call: TRBJ2-5
cdr3_aa: ASSPSPKNARETQY

v_call: TRBV27
cdr3_length: 11
j_call: TRBJ1-2
cdr3_aa: ASSLMGFGGYT

v_call: TRBV19
cdr3_length: 14
j_call: TRBJ1-3
cdr3_aa: ASSTAGIRSGNTIY

v_call: TRBV20-1
cdr3_length: 9
j_call: TRBJ2-7
cdr3_aa: SAIFNAEQY

v_call: TRBV15
cdr3_length: 16
j_call: TRBJ2-7
cdr3_aa: ATSRETSGRAGYYEQY

v_call: TRBV7-2
cdr3_length: 14
j_call: TRBJ2-3
cdr3_aa: ASSTKGTSAWDTQY

v_call: TRBV27
cdr3_length: 12
j_call: TRBJ2-5
cdr3_aa: ASSPTRAHETQY

v_call: TRBV5-5
cdr3_length: 13
j_call: TRBJ2-5
cdr3_aa: ASRTGTGYQETQY

v_call: TRBV7-3
cdr3_length: 14
j_call: TRBJ2-2
cdr3_aa: ASSLTAGGPTGELF

v_call: TRBV10-2
cdr3_length: 12
j_call: TRBJ1-5
cdr3_aa: ASSESGSNQPQH

v_call: TRBV28
cdr3_length: 16
j_call: TRBJ2-1
cdr3_aa: ASSLRVLAGAHSNEQF

v_call: TRBV7-9
cdr3_length: 12
j_call: TRBJ2-1
cdr3_aa: ASSLAGINNEQF

v_call: TRBV6-1
cdr3_length: 13
j_call: TRBJ2-3
cdr3_aa: ASSLRDRVTDTQY

v_call: TRBV10-3
cdr3_length: 13
j_call: TRBJ2-3
cdr3_aa: AISETLYSTDTQY

v_call: TRBV7-9
cdr3_length: 13
j_call: TRBJ2-1
cdr3_aa: ASSQTGVAYNEQF

v_call: TRBV5-4
cdr3_length: 10
j_call: TRBJ1-1
cdr3_aa: ASSNRGTEAF

v_call: TRBV7-9
cdr3_length: 13
j_call: TRBJ1-4
cdr3_aa: ASSKGTHGDEKLF

v_call: TRBV28
cdr3_length: 14
j_call: TRBJ2-2
cdr3_aa: ASSSNLGQGTGELF

v_call: TRBV7-3
cdr3_length: 13
j_call: TRBJ2-2
cdr3_aa: ASSPRDRGTGELF